The 14 T cell receptor beta chains listed next were all sequenced from one sample in a study of T cells after yellow fever vaccination. TCRdb re-derived calls from the 5' RACE reads in MiXCR, one entry per CDR3 protein. The table shows 200,000 to 300,000 distinct CDR3 sequences, with around 6.7% occurring only once. The starting material was CD4+ T cells sorted from PBMCs, obtained on the day of the yellow fever booster vaccination. These receptors all stem from a man aged 25 to 40 who received the YFV17D yellow fever vaccine.

In its sample, this clonotype ranks as medium-sized (0.01 to 0.1%). In DNA form, the CDR3 reads TGTGCCAGCAGCCTTCTAGGGAAAGATACGCAGTATTTT. Protein sequence: CASSLLGKDTQYF. This chain joins TRBV7-2 and TRBJ2-3; D unresolved. The CDR3 runs 13 residues. CDR1 is SGHTA and CDR2 is FQGNSA in the germline V gene. V was pared by 5 bases and J by 5 bases, with 11 bases between.

This clonotype showed up many times. DNA of the CDR3: TGTGCCAGCAAATACCGGGACAGGGGGCTCTACGAGCAGTACTTC. The encoded protein is CASKYRDRGLYEQYF. The chain has TRBV6-1 and TRBJ2-7; 12 bases align to TRBD1. V shed 7 bases, J shed 3 bases, and the junction held 7 bases outside the gene matches. The CDR3 is 15 amino acids. Germline V CDR1 and CDR2: MNHNS, SASEGT.

The V and J genes are TRBV23-1 and TRBJ2-5; D unclear. TRBV23-1 is treated as an ORF (open reading frame) with a function not yet certain. V was shortened by 1 base and J by 5 bases, with 5 bases between the two germline ends. The CDR3 is made up of 12 amino acids. The CDR3 reads CASSQYRETQYF. Here the CDR3 DNA reads TGCGCCAGCAGTCAATACCGGGAGACCCAGTACTTC.

In this sample, this clonotype turned up many times. The V call is TRBV6-5, the J call TRBJ2-7, with D hard to call. The CDR3 covers 16 residues. CDR1 and CDR2 (germline): MNHEY, SVGAGI. The V end lost 2 bases, the J end lost 2 bases, and 16 bases lay between the germline ends. The CDR3 sequence: CASSYQPSGTTYEQYF. CDR3 sequence (DNA): TGTGCCAGCAGTTACCAACCCTCCGGTACTACCTACGAGCAGTACTTC.

This clonotype was seen ten or more times. The V call is TRBV7-8, the J call TRBJ2-1; D gene ambiguous. From germline, CDR1 is SGHVS and CDR2 FQNEAQ. The germline V and J ends were trimmed by 5 bases and 0 bases, with 14 bases remaining between them. CDR3 length: 16 residues. Written as DNA, the CDR3 is TGTGCCAGCAGCGTCTCCGCAGTTCCCTCCTACAATGAGCAGTTCTTC. This encodes CASSVSAVPSYNEQFF.

This clonotype has only a few counts. V gene TRBV7-8 combines with J gene TRBJ2-7; 7 bases match TRBD2. Germline CDR1 reads SGHVS; CDR2 reads FQNEAQ. This CDR3 has 14 amino acids. Trimming removed 4 bases from V and 5 bases from J; junction bases left unmatched: 8. The CDR3 nucleotides are TGTGCCAGCAGCTGGCGAGCGGGATTGGACGAGCAGTACTTC. Its protein is CASSWRAGLDEQYF.

This chain links TRBV10-3 with TRBJ2-1; 14 bases agree with TRBD2. The ends lost 11 bases at V and 7 bases at J; junction bases unmatched: 7. Germline V gene data show CDR1 as ENHRY and CDR2 as SYGVKD. CDR3 size: 14 residues. The DNA of the CDR3 is TGTGCCTCCGGGACTAGCGGGAGAAGTAATGAGCAGTTCTTC. Translating it yields CASGTSGRSNEQFF.

V gene TRBV6-2 or TRBV6-3 combines with J gene TRBJ2-3, with D maybe TRBD2 (5 bases). Trimming shortened V by 9 bases and J by 6 bases, and 19 bases separated the two germline ends. Per the germline V gene, CDR1 is MNHEY and CDR2 is SVGEGT. This CDR3 is 14 amino acids long. The CDR3 reads CASTPGWRSDTQYF. Written as DNA, the CDR3 is TGTGCCAGTACGCCCGGGTGGAGGTCTGATACGCAGTATTTT.

CDR3 protein: CSAPMPEKGTDTQYF. The CDR3 nucleotides are TGCAGTGCTCCCATGCCGGAGAAGGGCACAGATACGCAGTATTTT. V and J are TRBV20-1 and TRBJ2-3; D call uncertain. V lost 5 bases, J lost 1 base, and 16 bases lay in between. This CDR3 is 15 amino acids long. Germline CDR1 is DFQATT and CDR2 is SNEGSKA (reference sequence).

This sequence joins TRBV9 and TRBJ2-1, with 11 nucleotides matching TRBD2. The CDR3 contains 15 residues. Trimming took 4 bases from V and 6 from J; bases not matched to a gene: 6. In germline, CDR1 is SGDLS, CDR2 YYNGEE. The DNA of the CDR3 is TGTGCCAGCAGCCTAGGGACTAGCGGACGCAATGAGCAGTTCTTC. This translates into CASSLGTSGRNEQFF.

The chain uses TRBV24-1 and TRBJ2-3; perhaps D is TRBD1 or TRBD2 (5 bases each). V was trimmed by 5 bases and J by 3 bases, leaving 17 bases between them. The CDR3 spans 16 residues. Looked up from germline, CDR1 is KGHDR and CDR2 is SFDVKD. CDR3 amino acids: CATSATHGKGTDTQYF. CDR3 in DNA: TGTGCCACCAGTGCAACCCACGGGAAGGGGACAGATACGCAGTATTTT.

This clonotype appeared a few times. The chain employs TRBV29-1 and TRBJ2-3; 9 bases are a match to TRBD2. The CDR3 loop spans 15 amino acids. The V segment lost 3 bases and the J segment 4 bases; nucleotides outside the gene matches: 8. CDR1 and CDR2 (germline): SQVTM, ANQGSEA. The CDR3: CSVDASGRSADTQYF. The CDR3 DNA follows: TGCAGCGTTGACGCCAGCGGGAGGTCTGCAGATACGCAGTATTTT.

This clonotype was picked up a small number of times. The chain combines TRBV11-2 with TRBJ1-5; 7 bases align to TRBD1. Per the germline V gene, CDR1 is SGHAT and CDR2 is FQNNGV. This CDR3 comprises 13 residues. V shed 5 bases and J 5 bases; nucleotides not matched to a gene: 3. Written as DNA, the CDR3 is TGTGCCAGCAGCGAACAGGGGTATCAGCCCCAGCATTTT. It is translated as CASSEQGYQPQHF.

This clonotype showed up many times. The chain is built from TRBV6-6 and TRBJ1-2, with a tentative D call TRBD1 (6 bases). Germline assignment: CDR1 MNHNY and CDR2 SVGAGI (reference sequence). The CDR3 runs to 12 residues. The ends were cut back, 0 bases at V and 13 bases at J, with 12 bases in the middle. CDR3 residues: CASSYSNRAGTF. CDR3 in DNA: TGTGCCAGCAGTTACTCGAACAGGGCGGGCACCTTC.